The 27 T cell receptor beta chains listed next were all sequenced from one sample in a study of shared clonotypes between healthy human individuals. Terminally differentiated effector memory CD45RA+ cells were excluded by CCR7 positive selection of CD45RO-negative cells. Only in-frame clones appear in the TCRdb table, and some are missing; sequencing was by immunoSEQ multiplex PCR. The sample consists of some 2.1 million clones, about 95% of them appearing once. The specimen was naive CD8+ T cells sorted from blood. The receptor source for this set is a man younger than 35 in good health.

V and J are TRBV29-1 and TRBJ2-1, with TRBD2 matching 10 bases. Germline V lookup: CDR1 SQVTM, CDR2 ANQGSEA. V trimming: 6 bases; J trimming: 4 bases; junction bases outside the gene matches: 9. The CDR3 extends over 15 amino acids. CDR3 residues: CSVPGLADVYNEQFF. DNA of the CDR3: TGCAGCGTCCCTGGACTAGCGGACGTGTACAATGAGCAGTTCTTC.

DNA of the CDR3: TGCGCCAGCAGCCAAGAACAGGGAGGCTCTGGAAACACCATATATTTT. Its protein product is CASSQEQGGSGNTIYF. This chain links TRBV4-1 with TRBJ1-3; a possible D gene is TRBD1 (6 bases). This CDR3 has 16 amino acids. Germline V gene data show CDR1 as MGHRA and CDR2 as YSYEKL. V was shortened by 0 bases and J by 0 bases, with 9 bases between the two germline ends.

The chain couples TRBV27 to TRBJ2-1; a possible D gene is TRBD2 (6 bases). Germline V CDR1 and CDR2: MNHEY, SMNVEV (reference sequence). The CDR3 length is 17 residues. The V gene lost 5 bases and the J gene lost 0 bases, with 17 bases spanning the gap. DNA for the CDR3: TGTGCCAGCAGTCCCACTGCGGGATGGAGCTCCTACAATGAGCAGTTCTTC. It yields the protein CASSPTAGWSSYNEQFF.

The CDR3 sequence is CASSDSWTVDNEQFF. The CDR3 coding sequence is TGTGCCAGCAGTGATTCGTGGACAGTGGACAATGAGCAGTTCTTC. The chain links TRBV2 to TRBJ2-1; maybe TRBD1 (6 bases). Trimming left V 3 bases short and J 5 bases short, with 14 bases between. CDR1 and CDR2 from the germline V gene are SNHLY and FYNNEI. The CDR3 contains 15 residues.

This chain joins TRBV5-4 and TRBJ2-7; 9 nucleotides line up with TRBD1. V shed 4 bases and J 2 bases; nucleotides not matched to a gene: 7. CDR3 length: 15 residues. Germline V CDR1 and CDR2: SGHNT, YYREEE (reference sequence). CDR3 sequence reads: CASSLDRGNTYEQYF. The CDR3 bases are TGTGCCAGCAGCCTAGACAGGGGGAATACCTACGAGCAGTACTTC.

The gene calls are TRBV5-5 and TRBJ2-1; D call uncertain. Germline CDR1 is SGHKS and CDR2 is YYEKEE (reference sequence). The CDR3 has 15 amino acids. V was pared by 4 bases and J by 7 bases, with 18 bases between. The CDR3 region is CASSPEYPRKNEQFF. In DNA, the CDR3 is TGTGCCAGCAGCCCCGAATACCCCCGGAAGAATGAGCAGTTCTTC.

This chain uses TRBV5-8 with TRBJ2-3; TRBD1 might be the D (5 bases). V lost 4 bases and J 6 bases, leaving 12 bases between the germline ends. CDR1 is SGHTS, CDR2 YDEGEE, per germline. The CDR3 covers 13 residues. The chain's CDR3 is CASSRGQSDTQYF. The CDR3, as DNA: TGTGCCAGCAGCCGCGGACAATCCGATACGCAGTATTTT.

The chain combines TRBV4-3 with TRBJ1-2; no firm D call. The CDR3 sequence is 13 residues long. In germline, CDR1 is LGHNA, CDR2 YSLEER. V dropped 0 bases and J dropped 6 bases, with 8 bases sitting between them. The CDR3 DNA sequence: TGCGCCAGCAGCCAAGATGTGGCGGATGGCTACACCTTC. It translates to CASSQDVADGYTF.

Concerning this clone itself: Other DNA sequences of this sample code for an identical CDR3. The chain couples TRBV28 to TRBJ1-4; possible D gene TRBD1, 5 bases. V gave up 5 bases and J gave up 2 bases, with 9 bases separating them. The germline gives CDR1 MDHEN, CDR2 SYDVKM. The CDR3 is 14 residues long. The DNA for the CDR3 is TGTGCCAGCAGTCTCGGGGGGACTAATGAAAAACTGTTTTTT. As protein: CASSLGGTNEKLFF. The entire variable domain, with the rest obtained from reference TRBV28 and TRBJ1-4, is as follows: DVKVTQSSRYLVKRTGEKVFLECVQDMDHENMFWYRQDPGLGLRLIYFSYDVKMKEKGDIPEGYSVSREKKERFSLILESASTNQTSMYLCASSLGGTNEKLFFGSGTQLSVL.

CDR3 DNA sequence: TGCGCCAGCAGCCAAGACGTGGGAGAAGGGGAGACCCAGTACTTC. Protein: CASSQDVGEGETQYF. The chain couples TRBV4-1 to TRBJ2-5; D possibly corresponds to TRBD2 (5 bases). Looked up from germline, CDR1 is MGHRA and CDR2 is YSYEKL. This CDR3 is built from 15 residues. V was shortened by 0 bases and J by 5 bases, with 13 bases between the two germline ends.

V gene TRBV5-3 combines with J gene TRBJ2-7; possibly TRBD2 for D (6 bases). TRBV5-3 has ORF status, its function being uncertain. The CDR3 sequence is 16 residues long. V was trimmed by 4 bases and J by 0 bases, leaving 17 bases between them. CDR3 bases: TGTGCCAGAAGCGTATGGGGAGGACTCGGCTCCTACGAGCAGTACTTC. It codes for CARSVWGGLGSYEQYF.

The chain is built from TRBV27 and TRBJ1-1; possible D gene TRBD1, 5 bases. Germline lookup yields CDR1 MNHEY and CDR2 SMNVEV (reference sequence). CDR3 size: 13 residues. Trimming cost V 4 bases and J 4 bases, with 10 bases left between them. The CDR3 DNA is TGTGCCAGCAGTTACACAGGATCCACTGAAGCTTTCTTT. Encoded protein: CASSYTGSTEAFF.

This clone came up once. V is TRBV28 and J is TRBJ1-2, with D unresolved. CDR3 length: 11 residues. Between the trimmed V and J ends, which lost 7 bases and 2 bases, there was a span of 5 bases. Germline CDR1 MDHEN, CDR2 SYDVKM. The CDR3 bases are TGTGCCAGCAACAAAAACTATGGCTACACCTTC. Protein product: CASNKNYGYTF.

The V gene is TRBV4-3, the J gene TRBJ2-7, with 8 bases fitting TRBD2. CDR3 length: 18 residues. J lost 0 bases, V lost 0 bases, and 10 bases had no gene match. Germline V gene sequence: CDR1 LGHNA, CDR2 YSLEER. The CDR3 reads CASSQDLGTSGLSYEQYF. As DNA, the CDR3 is TGCGCCAGCAGCCAAGATCTGGGAACTAGCGGCCTCTCCTACGAGCAGTACTTC.

In this sample, this clone turned up a few times. The V gene is TRBV6-5, the J gene TRBJ1-2; D remains unclear. This CDR3 region has 14 residues. Germline lookup yields CDR1 MNHEY and CDR2 SVGAGI. V was trimmed by 0 bases and J by 8 bases, leaving 13 bases between them. This CDR3 reads CASSYSEGSMGYTF. CDR3 in DNA: TGTGCCAGCAGTTACTCAGAAGGCTCGATGGGCTACACCTTC.

The CDR3 spells CASSLVKGGIPEAFF. The CDR3 DNA sequence: TGTGCCAGCAGCTTAGTTAAGGGGGGAATCCCTGAAGCTTTCTTT. The chain is built from TRBV7-8 and TRBJ1-1; D perhaps matches TRBD1 (6 bases). Looked up from germline, CDR1 is SGHVS and CDR2 is FQNEAQ. Deletions cut 1 base from V and 6 bases from J, with 15 bases between. The CDR3 totals 15 residues. Looking up the rest from reference TRBV7-8 and TRBJ1-1 gives the full variable domain: GAGVSQSPRYKVAKRGQDVALRCDPISGHVSLFWYQQALGQGPEFLTYFQNEAQLDKSGLPSDRFFAERPEGSVSTLKIQRTQQEDSAVYLCASSLVKGGIPEAFFGQGTRLTVV.

The chain recombines TRBV5-1 with TRBJ2-7; D might be TRBD2 (5 bases). This CDR3 contains 15 residues. Between the trimmed V and J ends, which lost 6 bases and 6 bases, there was a span of 22 bases. Germline V gene sequence: CDR1 SGHRS, CDR2 YFSETQ. The CDR3 loop reads CASKFEDFSPLEQYF. The CDR3 nucleotides read TGCGCCAGCAAGTTCGAGGACTTTAGTCCCCTCGAGCAGTACTTC.

In DNA, the CDR3 is TGTGCCAGCAGTTCTCTAGCGGGAGATGACGAGCAGTACTTC. The encoded protein is CASSSLAGDDEQYF. The genes are TRBV28 and TRBJ2-7; 10 bases line up with TRBD2. V lost 4 bases and J lost 5; bases outside the gene matches: 5. CDR1 and CDR2 from the germline V gene are MDHEN and SYDVKM. The CDR3 runs to 14 residues.

Notes on this clone: Other DNA sequences in this sample translate to the same CDR3. The chain carries TRBV4-1 and TRBJ2-7; D perhaps matches TRBD2 (6 bases). The CDR3 covers 15 residues. Trimming left V 0 bases short and J 3 bases short, with 12 bases between. Germline CDR1 reads MGHRA; CDR2 reads YSYEKL. The CDR3 sequence is CASSQDPGRGYEQYF. The CDR3 DNA sequence: TGCGCCAGCAGCCAAGATCCCGGGAGAGGCTACGAGCAGTACTTC.

The CDR3 protein is CASSYTRDYEQYF. The CDR3 coding sequence is TGTGCCAGCAGCTATACGAGAGACTACGAGCAGTACTTC. This rearrangement joins TRBV27 to TRBJ2-7, with unresolved D. The CDR3 runs 13 residues. The germline gives CDR1 MNHEY, CDR2 SMNVEV (reference sequence). Trimming cost V 6 bases and J 3 bases, with 12 bases left between them.

The genes are TRBV9 and TRBJ2-2; D possibly corresponds to TRBD2 (7 bases). Per germline, CDR1 SGDLS and CDR2 YYNGEE. Trimming shortened V by 0 bases and J by 4 bases, and 13 bases separated the two germline ends. This CDR3 comprises 16 residues. CDR3 residues: CASSVEGGAGTGELFF. CDR3 DNA: TGTGCCAGCAGCGTAGAAGGGGGGGCTGGCACCGGGGAGCTGTTTTTT.

This CDR3 is CASSQSHRILISYEQYF. In nucleotides, the CDR3 is TGCGCCAGCAGTCAATCCCACAGAATCCTGATATCCTACGAGCAGTACTTC. This chain links TRBV23-1 with TRBJ2-7; the D is unclear. TRBV23-1 is an open reading frame, and its role is uncertain. The V gene lost 0 bases and the J gene lost 1 base, with 16 bases spanning the gap. The CDR3 extends over 17 amino acids.

This chain links TRBV6-5 with TRBJ2-7, with D unresolved. Germline values: CDR1 MNHEY, CDR2 SVGAGI. CDR3 length: 14 amino acids. With 6 bases removed from V and 0 bases from J, the gap between germline ends came to 12 bases. The CDR3 is CASRLASSSYEQYF. CDR3 nucleotide sequence: TGTGCCAGCAGATTAGCATCAAGCTCCTACGAGCAGTACTTC.

The chain uses TRBV6-5 and TRBJ1-1, with TRBD1 as a possible D gene (5 bases). V lost 7 bases and J 4 bases, leaving 13 bases between the germline ends. The CDR3 contains 13 residues. The V gene's germline CDR1 is MNHEY and CDR2 SVGAGI. CDR3 sequence (DNA): TGTGCCAGCATTAGTCAGGGTGGCACTGAAGCTTTCTTT. Its translation is CASISQGGTEAFF.

A remark on this clone: This specimen includes other DNA sequences encoding the same CDR3. In DNA form, the CDR3 reads TGTGCCAGCAGGCCGGACAGCTCCTACGAGCAGTACTTC. Translated: CASRPDSSYEQYF. The rearrangement uses TRBV27 and TRBJ2-7; D is possibly TRBD1 (6 bases). Per the germline V gene, CDR1 is MNHEY and CDR2 is SMNVEV (reference sequence). The CDR3 has 13 amino acids. Trimming took 6 bases from V and 0 from J, leaving 9 bases between them.

This clone was observed once. The genes are TRBV7-6 and TRBJ1-2; D unclear. Germline loops: CDR1 SGHVS, CDR2 FNYEAQ. The CDR3 sequence is 16 residues long. Trimming shortened V by 1 base and J by 4 bases, and 16 bases separated the two germline ends. In DNA form, the CDR3 reads TGTGCCAGCAGCTTAGTCGGTCGGTCAGACTTCTATGGCTACACCTTC. Amino acids: CASSLVGRSDFYGYTF.

This rearrangement joins TRBV6-6 to TRBJ1-2; TRBD1 is a possible D gene (5 bases). The V gene's germline CDR1 is MNHNY and CDR2 SVGAGI (reference sequence). Trimming left V 8 bases short and J 4 bases short, with 14 bases between. This CDR3 contains 13 residues. The CDR3 bases are TGTGCCAGCCTGGGGGGGGTGACCTATGGCTACACCTTC. Amino acid sequence: CASLGGVTYGYTF.